Included here is one TCR beta chain sequence, with context. Its antigen is not known. The data were taken from a study of cytomegalovirus exposure and HLA in healthy donors. PCR employed 60 Vbeta and 13 Jbeta primers. Clones were read by immunoSEQ multiplex PCR, and TCRdb kept only the in-frame ones, dropping some. Seen here are about 260,000 clones, roughly 70% observed once, and the top ten hold approximately 2.3%. The study, taken as a whole, reports: Clonal expansion was found to be greater in HLA-associated TCR beta chains than in equally common others in a later analysis.

Material: PBMCs. This clonotype originated in a female donor in good health and CMV-seronegative.

This CDR3 reads CASSSVRDSHYEQYF. For the CDR3, the DNA is TGCGCCAGCAGCTCGGTCCGGGACAGCCACTACGAGCAGTACTTC. V and J are TRBV5-1 and TRBJ2-5; 7 bases agree with TRBD1. Matching the DNA end better, TRBJ2-7 makes the J call doubtful. CDR1 and CDR2 (germline): SGHRS, YFSETQ. The CDR3 is 15 amino acids.